This paragraph covers one TCR beta chain sequence. Its antigen is as yet unknown. The use of a sample-barcoded 5' primer and a J-beta primer mix characterized a second PCR of 7 to 11 cycles. TCRdb processed the 5' RACE reads anew with MiXCR; each CDR3 protein has one entry. The sample carries about 720,000 distinct CDR3 sequences, around a fifth recorded once. This sample is part of a study of blood T cells in healthy people across ages. Overall study findings and caveats: The study lacked donor CMV status, which possibly confounded expanded clonotype changes. Bulk PBMC profiling left naive and antigen-experienced comparisons inconclusive.

This CDR3 has 13 residues. Looked up from germline, CDR1 is DFQATT and CDR2 is SNEGSKA (reference sequence). The rearrangement uses TRBV20-1 and TRBJ2-7, with D possibly TRBD2 on 5 matching bases. The better agreement between TRBJ2-1 and the DNA end casts doubt on the J call. This clonotype originated in a man between 65 and 85 years old in good health. Material: blood. The CDR3 loop reads CSALPLGERRQFF. The DNA for the CDR3 is TGCAGTGCTCTTCCGTTGGGCGAGCGGAGGCAGTTCTTC.